Listed here are 3 T cell receptor beta chains from one sample, sequenced in a study of OX40 agonist ivuxolimab in advanced cancers. Generated by immunoSEQ multiplex PCR, the TCRdb table keeps only in-frame clones and is missing some. The profile shows under 70,000 clones, 86% of them singletons. This specimen consisted of CD4+ or CD8+ T cells sorted from blood, obtained in a trial of the OX40 agonist ivuxolimab. The receptors stem from an adult with an advanced solid tumor such as melanoma, head and neck, liver or kidney cancer.

V is TRBV15 and J is TRBJ2-1; TRBD2 aligns across 10 bases. Trimming at V came to 5 bases and at J to 3 bases, leaving 7 bases not matched to a gene. CDR1 is LNHNV and CDR2 is YYDKDF in the germline V gene (reference sequence). CDR3 length equals 16 residues. For the CDR3, the DNA is TGTGCCACCAGCCGTAGGACTAGCGGCTACTACAATGAGCAGTTCTTC. Its translation is CATSRRTSGYYNEQFF.

The rearrangement links TRBV5-5 to TRBJ2-3, with D tentatively TRBD2 (6 bases). Germline CDR1 is SGHKS and CDR2 is YYEKEE (reference sequence). The CDR3 runs 16 residues. Trimming removed 7 bases at V and 0 bases at J, with 18 bases between. The CDR3 DNA follows: TGTGCCAGCCAAAGCTCTGGCGGGACGAGCACAGATACGCAGTATTTT. It yields the protein CASQSSGGTSTDTQYF.

The chain employs TRBV5-4 and TRBJ1-3; 8 bases line up with TRBD1. J lost 2 bases, V lost 0 bases, and 4 bases had no gene match. The germline CDR1 and CDR2 sequences are SGHNT and YYREEE (reference sequence). The CDR3 has 16 residues. CDR3 sequence: CASSLGTGLTGNTIYF. Written as DNA, the CDR3 is TGTGCCAGCAGCTTGGGGACAGGGCTGACTGGAAACACCATATATTTT.